Detailed here is one T cell receptor (beta chain). Its antigen is currently unknown. Amplification used 60 Vbeta primers and 13 Jbeta primers. Assay: immunoSEQ multiplex PCR; the TCRdb copy retains only in-frame clones and omits some. This table has approximately 160,000 clones, under 85% appearing once. This sample was taken from a study of cytomegalovirus exposure and HLA in healthy donors. Points from the study as a whole: In a later analysis, HLA-associated beta chains showed higher expansion and lower generation probabilities than comparable chains. Later genetic work tied a missense DCLRE1C variant to beta-chain V and J trimming. TCR sequences were mostly rare, though some public TCRs occurred in many donors.

Germline lookup yields CDR1 SNHLY and CDR2 FYNNEI. The CDR3 is made up of 12 amino acids. Likely unrecorded immune exposures existed in these nominally healthy donors. The receptor comes from a woman in her thirties in good health and CMV-seronegative. Specimen: PBMCs. J is TRBJ1-6 and V is TRBV2, with 8 bases matching TRBD1. DNA of the CDR3: TGTGCGTTAGGGACAGGCGATTCACCCCTCCACTTT. Its translation is CALGTGDSPLHF.